The present T cell receptor (beta chain) was sequenced within a study of identical twins. TCRdb reprocessed the 5' RACE reads with MiXCR, giving one entry per CDR3 protein. The sample has fewer than 800,000 distinct CDR3 sequences; under 8.5% are singletons. V was clipped by 7 bases and J by 5 bases; unmatched bases: 20. CDR1 is SGHAT, CDR2 FQNNGV, per germline. The CDR3 runs to 18 residues. This same sample was also taken into another study, of yellow fever vaccine responses in identical twins.

Sample: PBMCs. The source is a woman between 18 and 29 years old in good health. The J gene is TRBJ2-3, the V gene TRBV11-2, with 8 bases identical to TRBD2. CDR3 region: CASTKQEVRGGQGDTQYF. The CDR3, as DNA: TGTGCCAGCACCAAACAAGAAGTTCGGGGGGGCCAGGGAGATACGCAGTATTTT.